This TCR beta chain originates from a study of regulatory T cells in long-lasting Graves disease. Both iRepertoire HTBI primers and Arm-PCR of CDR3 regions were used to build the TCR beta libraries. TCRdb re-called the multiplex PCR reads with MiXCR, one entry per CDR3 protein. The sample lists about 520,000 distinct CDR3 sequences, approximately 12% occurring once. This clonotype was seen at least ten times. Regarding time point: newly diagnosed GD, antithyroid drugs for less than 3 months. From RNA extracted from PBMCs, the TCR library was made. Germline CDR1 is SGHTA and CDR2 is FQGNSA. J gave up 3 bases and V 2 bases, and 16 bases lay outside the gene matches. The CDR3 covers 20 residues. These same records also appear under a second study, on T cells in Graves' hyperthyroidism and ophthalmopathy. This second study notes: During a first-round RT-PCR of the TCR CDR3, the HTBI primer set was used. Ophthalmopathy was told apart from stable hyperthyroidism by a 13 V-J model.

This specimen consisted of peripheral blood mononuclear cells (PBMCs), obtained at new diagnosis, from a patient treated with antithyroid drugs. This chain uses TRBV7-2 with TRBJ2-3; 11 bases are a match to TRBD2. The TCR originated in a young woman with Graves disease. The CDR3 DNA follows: TGTGCCAGCAGCTTACGCTTAGCGGGAGGGGTAGGCGGAGAAACAGATACGCAGTATTTT. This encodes CASSLRLAGGVGGETDTQYF.